The T cell receptor (beta chain) under discussion was sequenced for a study of regulatory T cells in long-lasting Graves disease. Details on this clonotype: Its antigen is not known.

Broader study findings: TRBV28, TRBJ1-2 and TRBJ2-5 were favored in persistent disease.

The CDR3 is 14 amino acids. Germline CDR1 SEHNR, CDR2 FQNEAQ (reference sequence). After removal of 3 bases from V and 2 bases from J, the junction contained 2 bases not matched to a gene. Libraries of TCR beta came from iRepertoire HTBI primers plus Arm-PCR of CDR3 regions. MiXCR, run by TCRdb on the multiplex PCR reads, gives a single entry per CDR3 protein. Of some 450,000 distinct CDR3 sequences in the sample, 16% were seen once. This sample's time point: newly diagnosed GD, antithyroid drugs for less than 3 months. RNA isolated from PBMCs was used to make the TCR library. Graves' disease was diagnosed by American Thyroid Association guidelines. These records were also assigned to another study, of T cells in Graves' hyperthyroidism and ophthalmopathy. That study reports: It was considered stable Graves' hyperthyroidism when ophthalmopathy did not progress within 18 months.

The V call is TRBV7-9, the J call TRBJ1-2; 8 bases align to TRBD1. The receptor was isolated from a woman between 25 and 40 years old with Graves disease. The sequencing used peripheral blood mononuclear cells (PBMCs), collected at new diagnosis, from a patient treated with antithyroid drugs. The CDR3: CASSFRQGNYGYTF. The DNA for the CDR3 is TGTGCCAGCAGCTTCCGACAGGGGAACTATGGCTACACCTTC.